This T cell receptor (beta chain) was sequenced for a study of control samples from healthy donors and cancer patients. Here immunoSEQ multiplex PCR was the method, and the copy in TCRdb shows in-frame clones only, minus some. The sample lists 130,000 to 150,000 clones; about 90% were seen once. V lost 4 bases and J lost 5, with 11 bases in between. The CDR3 has 13 amino acids. CDR1 is LNHDA, CDR2 SQIVND, per germline (reference sequence). The sequencing input was blood. The chain has TRBV19 and TRBJ1-2; D not resolved. The receptor was isolated from a man aged 30 to 39 in good health. CDR3 in DNA: TGTGCCAGTAGTAGGACGGCTACTTATGGCTACACCTTC. Protein sequence: CASSRTATYGYTF.